The rows below give T cell receptor beta chains drawn from one sample of a study of HIV-infected patients and healthy controls. TCRdb passed the 5' RACE reads through MiXCR, listing each CDR3 protein once. The repertoire holds 20,000 to 30,000 distinct CDR3 sequences, with more than 7.5% as singletons. Source material: blood. The receptors originated from an adult in good health. Each CDR3 is given with its conserved first and last residue. The D gene is left open where the match is weak. Only part of the rows carry a size: once, few, many, or a class if the clone is expanded.

V	D	J	size	CDR3	DNA
TRBV12-3/TRBV12-4	TRBD1	TRBJ2-1	few	CASTLLKGTEHNEQFF	TGTGCCAGCACCCTCTTGAAAGGGACAGAGCACAATGAGCAGTTCTTC
TRBV5-4	TRBD1	TRBJ1-1	few	CASSAMTGGPTEAFF	TGTGCCAGCAGCGCAATGACAGGGGGCCCCACTGAAGCTTTCTTT
TRBV5-4	TRBD1	TRBJ2-3	NA	CATQRTGGATDTQYF	TGTGCCACACAGAGAACAGGGGGCGCAACAGATACGCAGTATTTT
TRBV20-1	NA	TRBJ1-5	few	CSARGPVNQPQHF	TGCAGTGCTAGAGGACCCGTAAATCAGCCCCAGCATTTT
TRBV5-1	NA	TRBJ1-1	NA	CASSNQGPNTEAFF	TGCGCCAGCAGTAATCAGGGCCCGAACACTGAAGCTTTCTTT
TRBV6-5	NA	TRBJ1-1	medium-sized	CASSPQGTEAFF	TGTGCCAGCAGCCCACAAGGCACTGAAGCTTTCTTT
TRBV20-1	TRBD1	TRBJ2-7	many	CSRWQGAAEQYF	TGCAGCCGCTGGCAGGGGGCGGCCGAGCAGTACTTC
TRBV11-2	NA	TRBJ2-1	many	CASSLTAGVYNEQFF	TGTGCCAGCAGCTTAACAGCCGGGGTGTACAATGAGCAGTTCTTC
TRBV3-1	TRBD1	TRBJ2-1	few	CASSQGDDRVHEQFF	TGTGCCAGCAGCCAAGGGGACGACAGGGTCCATGAGCAGTTCTTC
TRBV4-1	TRBD2	TRBJ2-1	many	CASSQGTSGVNEQFF	TGCGCCAGCAGCCAAGGGACTAGCGGGGTTAATGAGCAGTTCTTC
TRBV12-3/TRBV12-4	TRBD1	TRBJ2-7	many	CASTLSLTGHEQYF	TGTGCCAGCACCCTTTCATTGACAGGGCACGAGCAGTACTTC
TRBV29-1	NA	TRBJ1-5	once	CSVGDGYSNQPQHF	TGCAGCGTGGGGGACGGATATAGCAATCAGCCCCAGCATTTT
TRBV11-2	NA	TRBJ2-7	many	CASRQGEQYF	TGTGCCAGCAGGCAGGGCGAGCAGTACTTC
TRBV15	NA	TRBJ2-2	once	CATKLRGRTNTGELFF	TGTGCCACCAAACTGCGGGGACGGACGAACACCGGGGAGCTGTTTTTT
TRBV25-1	TRBD1	TRBJ2-1	many	CASSGLSQGASSYNEQFF	TGTGCCAGCAGTGGCCTGAGTCAGGGGGCCTCCTCCTACAATGAGCAGTTCTTC
TRBV6-2/TRBV6-3	NA	TRBJ2-2	few	CASSYNTGELFF	TGTGCCAGCAGTTATAACACCGGGGAGCTGTTTTTT
TRBV7-9	TRBD2	TRBJ2-1	many	CASSKLAGATDEQFF	TGTGCCAGCAGCAAACTAGCGGGGGCTACCGATGAGCAGTTCTTC
TRBV5-5	NA	TRBJ1-1	NA	CASSFGTRNTEAFF	TGTGCCAGCAGCTTCGGGACGAGAAACACTGAAGCTTTCTTT
TRBV12-3/TRBV12-4	TRBD2	TRBJ2-5	many	CASRGLAGGLGLRETQYF	TGTGCCAGCAGGGGACTAGCGGGGGGGCTGGGGCTTCGAGAGACCCAGTACTTC
TRBV21-1	NA	TRBJ1-1	NA	CASSKIHGNRDAFF	TGTGCCAGCAGCAAAATCCATGGCAACAGGGATGCTTTCTTT
TRBV27	NA	TRBJ2-3	many	CASRRQAAPFGTQYF	TGTGCCAGCAGAAGACAGGCCGCCCCTTTCGGAACGCAGTATTTT
TRBV20-1	TRBD2	TRBJ2-7	once	CSASRLAGGLVSYEQYF	TGCAGTGCTAGTAGGCTAGCGGGGGGGCTTGTGTCCTACGAGCAGTACTTC
TRBV7-9	NA	TRBJ1-6	medium-sized	CASSLIGRDSPLHF	TGTGCCAGCAGTCTTATAGGACGAGATTCACCCCTCCACTTT
TRBV6-2/TRBV6-3	TRBD1	TRBJ1-1	many	CASSYGTGYTEAFF	TGTGCCAGCAGCTACGGGACAGGGTACACTGAAGCTTTCTTT
TRBV19	TRBD1	TRBJ2-7	many	CASSVTGGESREQYF	TGTGCCAGTAGTGTGACAGGGGGCGAGTCTCGGGAGCAGTACTTC
TRBV18	TRBD2	TRBJ2-3	many	CASSPGFRAGGLDTQYF	TGTGCCAGCTCACCGGGCTTCAGAGCGGGGGGCCTAGATACGCAGTATTTT
TRBV4-3	NA	TRBJ2-1	many	CASSQERMSSYNEQFF	TGCGCCAGCAGCCAAGAAAGGATGAGCTCCTACAATGAGCAGTTCTTC
TRBV3-1	TRBD1	TRBJ1-2	many	CASSQAGTASNYGYTF	TGTGCCAGCAGCCAAGCCGGGACAGCTTCTAACTATGGCTACACCTTC
TRBV3-1	TRBD1	TRBJ2-2	many	CASSPNLGQENTGELFF	TGTGCCAGCAGCCCAAACCTCGGACAGGAGAACACCGGGGAGCTGTTTTTT
TRBV14	NA	TRBJ1-1	few	CASSQEIRRYSMNTEAFF	TGTGCCAGCAGCCAAGAAATAAGGCGGTACTCCATGAACACTGAAGCTTTCTTT
TRBV13	NA	TRBJ2-7	medium-sized	CASSLQLAYEQYF	TGTGCCAGCAGCTTACAGTTGGCCTACGAGCAGTACTTC
TRBV5-1	TRBD1	TRBJ2-5	many	CASRRDREETQYF	TGCGCCAGCAGGCGGGACAGGGAAGAGACCCAGTACTTC
TRBV20-1	TRBD1	TRBJ1-2	many	CSAWRGQNGYTF	TGCAGTGCTTGGAGGGGACAGAATGGCTACACCTTC
TRBV5-1	NA	TRBJ1-1	medium-sized	CASSLSRTPGTEAFF	TGCGCCAGCAGCTTGTCCCGGACCCCGGGGACTGAAGCTTTCTTT
TRBV11-2	TRBD1	TRBJ2-7	many	CASSKGQQYEQYF	TGTGCCAGCAGCAAGGGACAGCAGTACGAGCAGTACTTC
TRBV12-3/TRBV12-4	NA	TRBJ1-2	few	CASSLEQDLIYGYTF	TGTGCCAGCAGTTTAGAACAGGATCTGATCTATGGCTACACCTTC
TRBV25-1	NA	TRBJ1-1	medium-sized	CASSEGTSNTEAFF	TGTGCCAGCAGTGAGGGGACAAGTAACACTGAAGCTTTCTTT
TRBV19	NA	TRBJ1-3	many	CASSDRSSGNTIYF	TGTGCCAGTAGCGACAGGTCCTCTGGAAACACCATATATTTT
TRBV5-6	NA	TRBJ1-1	few	CASSLYLHRERETEAFF	TGTGCCAGCAGCCTCTACCTCCACCGGGAACGAGAGACTGAAGCTTTCTTT
TRBV5-8	NA	TRBJ2-2	many	CASSPAGRGPYTGELFF	TGTGCCAGCAGCCCGGCGGGGCGGGGGCCGTACACCGGGGAGCTGTTTTTT
TRBV6-6	NA	TRBJ1-1	few	CASTDAYSSAEAFF	TGTGCCAGCACCGACGCCTATTCGTCTGCTGAAGCTTTCTTT
TRBV6-5	NA	TRBJ2-7	many	CASSYRHDDYEQYF	TGTGCCAGCAGTTACCGCCACGACGACTACGAGCAGTACTTC
TRBV20-1	NA	TRBJ1-6	NA	CSATLSGQDNSPLHF	TGCAGTGCTACCTTGTCGGGACAAGATAATTCACCCCTCCACTTT
TRBV6-6	TRBD2	TRBJ2-4	many	CASSYDGGGASKNIQYF	TGTGCCAGCAGTTACGATGGCGGGGGGGCGTCCAAAAACATTCAGTACTTC
TRBV21-1	NA	TRBJ2-1	NA	CASSIPGTSGGDEQFF	TGTGCCAGCAGCATTCCCGGGACTAGCGGGGGGGATGAGCAGTTCTTC
TRBV5-1	NA	TRBJ2-3	many	CASSDLSTDTQYF	TGCGCCAGCAGCGATCTTAGCACAGATACGCAGTATTTT
TRBV29-1	NA	TRBJ1-1	many	CSVEDTRLPNTEAFF	TGCAGCGTTGAAGATACGAGACTCCCTAACACTGAAGCTTTCTTT
TRBV2	NA	TRBJ2-3	many	CASRPDSTDTQYF	TGTGCCAGCAGGCCGGACAGCACAGATACGCAGTATTTT
TRBV19	TRBD2	TRBJ2-1	few	CASSIGSLAGVEQFF	TGTGCCAGTAGTATCGGTAGCCTAGCGGGGGTTGAGCAGTTCTTC
TRBV7-9	NA	TRBJ2-1	medium-sized	CASSLAASSYNEQFF	TGTGCCAGCAGCTTAGCAGCTAGCTCCTACAATGAGCAGTTCTTC
TRBV7-8	NA	TRBJ2-2	many	CASSLLGTGELFF	TGTGCCAGCAGCCTCCTCGGTACCGGGGAGCTGTTTTTT
TRBV6-6	NA	TRBJ2-5	many	CASSYALETQYF	TGTGCCAGCAGTTACGCTCTGGAGACCCAGTACTTC
TRBV5-6	NA	TRBJ2-1	few	CASSPSQDASYNEQFF	TGTGCCAGCAGCCCATCCCAGGACGCCTCCTACAATGAGCAGTTCTTC
TRBV28	NA	TRBJ1-5	many	CASSLDVGRRGQPQHF	TGTGCCAGCAGTTTAGATGTAGGGAGGCGCGGTCAGCCCCAGCATTTT
TRBV7-2	NA	TRBJ2-3	many	CASSLVHRSTDTQYF	TGTGCCAGCAGCTTAGTCCATCGGTCCACAGATACGCAGTATTTT
TRBV27	NA	TRBJ1-2	many	CASSDRINYGYTF	TGTGCCAGCAGCGATAGGATTAACTATGGCTACACCTTC
TRBV11-3	NA	TRBJ2-1	many	CASSLAPGLSYNEQFF	TGTGCCAGCAGCTTAGCCCCAGGGTTGAGTTACAATGAGCAGTTCTTC